The source of this T cell receptor beta chain is a study of CD8 T cells in Susac syndrome. High-throughput TCR beta sequencing covered peripheral CD8+ and CD4+ T cells. Controls matched for sex and age were healthy donors. TEMRA cells were FACS-enriched, while CD8+ and CD4+ T cells were negatively isolated. cDNA came from about 0.5 to 1 ug RNA primed by random hexamers. By means of immunoSEQ multiplex PCR, TCR beta CDR3 spanning 54 Vbeta and 13 Jbeta underwent amplification. One entry per CDR3 protein, called by TCRdb with MiXCR from the immunoSEQ multiplex PCR reads. The sample shows some 120,000 distinct CDR3 sequences, roughly 96% of them seen only once. CDR3 length equals 14 residues. The junction had 9 bases not matched to a gene; V was cut back by 6 bases and J by 6 bases. Germline CDR1 is MNHNS and CDR2 is SASEGT.

The sequencing input was CD4+ T cells from PBMCs. The TCR sequence derives from a human donor in good health. The chain uses TRBV6-1 and TRBJ1-1; 8 nucleotides agree with TRBD1. CDR3 nucleotide sequence: TGTGCCAGCAGCGAAACTGACAGGGGCCCTGAAGCTTTCTTT. It codes for CASSETDRGPEAFF.